These 31 T cell receptor beta chains originate from one sample sequenced in a study of blood T cells in healthy people across ages. A second about 6 to 12 cycle PCR used barcoded and J-beta primers. TCRdb re-derived calls from the 5' RACE reads in MiXCR, one entry per CDR3 protein. The sample lists about 620,000 distinct CDR3 sequences, around 21% occurring once. Sequenced: blood. The receptors shown here come from a man between 65 and 80 years old in good health.

The rearrangement links TRBV25-1 to TRBJ2-3; D unclear. Germline values: CDR1 MGHDK, CDR2 SYGVNS. The length of the CDR3 is 12 residues. Trimming removed 4 bases at V and 8 bases at J, with 10 bases between. The CDR3 region has the DNA TGTGCCAGCAGTGGGACCCCCCGTACGCAGTATTTT. This codes for CASSGTPRTQYF.

This clonotype was picked up a small number of times. The rearrangement joins TRBV5-6 to TRBJ1-4; D remains ambiguous. From germline, CDR1 is SGHDT and CDR2 YYEEEE. The V and J ends lost 1 base and 5 bases respectively, with 15 bases between them. The length of the CDR3 is 16 residues. The CDR3 protein is CASSLFGPTKNEKLFF. The CDR3 coding sequence is TGTGCCAGCAGCTTGTTTGGACCCACAAAAAATGAAAAACTGTTTTTT.

The rearrangement uses TRBV5-1 and TRBJ2-1; 12 bases agree with TRBD2. Per germline, CDR1 SGHRS and CDR2 YFSETQ. V shed 6 bases and J 4 bases; nucleotides not matched to a gene: 8. CDR3 length: 16 amino acids. For the CDR3, the DNA is TGCGCCAGCACCCGACTAGCGGGAGCTTCTTACAATGAGCAGTTCTTC. Protein sequence: CASTRLAGASYNEQFF. Combining the CDR3 with reference TRBV5-1 and TRBJ2-1 gives the whole variable domain KAGVTQTPRYLIKTRGQQVTLSCSPISGHRSVSWYQQTPGQGLQFLFEYFSETQRNKGNFPGRFSGRQFSNSRSEMNVSTLELGDSALYLCASTRLAGASYNEQFFGPGTRLTVL.

This clonotype was counted a few times. CDR3: CASALFPSGSTDTQYF. CDR3 sequence (DNA): TGTGCCAGCGCACTCTTTCCTAGCGGGAGCACAGATACGCAGTATTTT. V gene TRBV28 combines with J gene TRBJ2-3; 8 bases align to TRBD2. The CDR3 sequence is 16 residues long. CDR1 and CDR2 from the germline V gene are MDHEN and SYDVKM. J was trimmed by 0 bases and V by 8 bases; bases with no gene match: 10. The full variable domain, rest sourced from reference TRBV28 and TRBJ2-3, is DVKVTQSSRYLVKRTGEKVFLECVQDMDHENMFWYRQDPGLGLRLIYFSYDVKMKEKGDIPEGYSVSREKKERFSLILESASTNQTSMYLCASALFPSGSTDTQYFGPGTRLTVL.

This chain links TRBV9 with TRBJ2-5, with 10 bases matching TRBD2. Judging by the DNA end, TRBJ2-1 fits better; the J call may be wrong. Germline V gene lookup returns CDR1 SGDLS and CDR2 YYNGEE. The CDR3 runs to 18 residues. The CDR3 protein is CASSGPPQSGRVYNEQFF. CDR3 sequence (DNA): TGTGCCAGCAGCGGGCCACCTCAAAGCGGGAGGGTCTACAATGAGCAGTTCTTC.

For this clonotype: Just one base apart from a much larger clone, this may be a read error. Likely a read error: the CDR3 ends without its conserved phenylalanine or tryptophan. The genes are TRBV29-1 and TRBJ1-1; no clear D gene. The CDR3 runs 13 residues. Trimming stripped 1 base from V and 1 base from J, with 7 bases between. Germline-derived CDR1 and CDR2 are SQVTM and ANQGSEA. CDR3 sequence reads: CSVEGLENTEAFY. As DNA, the CDR3 is TGCAGCGTTGAAGGCCTGGAGAACACTGAAGCTTTCTAT.

The V gene is TRBV3-1, the J gene TRBJ2-5, with D perhaps given as TRBD1 or TRBD2 (6 bases each). In germline, CDR1 is LGHDT, CDR2 YNNKEL (reference sequence). The CDR3 consists of 16 residues. Trimming pared 1 base from V and 0 bases from J, leaving 12 bases between. The CDR3 nucleotides are TGTGCCAGCAGCCAAGGCGGGACAATGTACCAAGAGACCCAGTACTTC. It translates to CASSQGGTMYQETQYF.

This clonotype was seen a few times. This chain links TRBV10-3 with TRBJ2-5; D tentatively reads TRBD1 or TRBD2 (5 bases each). From germline, CDR1 is ENHRY and CDR2 SYGVKD. This CDR3 is built from 15 residues. Trimming pared 7 bases from V and 2 bases from J, leaving 17 bases between. This CDR3 reads CAIKAGTVSQETQYF. The CDR3 DNA follows: TGTGCCATCAAGGCCGGGACGGTTTCTCAAGAGACCCAGTACTTC.

The sample holds a few counts of this clonotype. The V gene is TRBV9, the J gene TRBJ2-1; maybe TRBD2 (5 bases). CDR3 size: 16 residues. Germline values: CDR1 SGDLS, CDR2 YYNGEE. The V and J ends lost 7 bases and 0 bases respectively, with 17 bases between them. The CDR3 sequence is CASGPGMQSSYNEQFF. Here the CDR3 DNA reads TGTGCCAGCGGCCCGGGGATGCAGAGCTCCTACAATGAGCAGTTCTTC. The full variable domain, in which reference TRBV9 and TRBJ2-1 provide the parts outside the CDR3, is DSGVTQTPKHLITATGQRVTLRCSPRSGDLSVYWYQQSLDQGLQFLIQYYNGEERAKGNILERFSAQQFPDLHSELNLSSLELGDSALYFCASGPGMQSSYNEQFFGPGTRLTVL.

The chain employs TRBV9 and TRBJ2-7; 13 bases are a match to TRBD2. The trim removed 0 bases at V and 3 bases at J, leaving 9 bases unmatched. CDR1 is SGDLS and CDR2 is YYNGEE in the germline V gene. This CDR3 spans 18 amino acids. The CDR3 sequence: CASSVGTSGRAALYEQYF. In nucleotides, the CDR3 is TGTGCCAGCAGCGTAGGAACTAGCGGGAGGGCGGCCCTCTACGAGCAGTACTTC.

This clonotype turned up a few times. At one end, the junction sequence differs from germline, possibly due to a read error. This chain joins TRBV7-9 and TRBJ2-5, with D possibly being TRBD1 or TRBD2 (5 bases each). Germline-derived CDR1 and CDR2 are SEHNR and FQNEAQ (reference sequence). The CDR3 is 14 residues long. The CDR3: CASSFDSGQGTQYF. As DNA, the CDR3 is TGTGCCAGCAGCTTCGACAGCGGTCAAGGGACCCAGTACTTC.

This clonotype was observed at least ten times. This chain links TRBV27 with TRBJ1-2; weak D call: TRBD1 (5 bases). The germline V gene has CDR1 MNHEY and CDR2 SMNVEV (reference sequence). Trimming pared 6 bases from V and 2 bases from J, leaving 7 bases between. This CDR3 is 12 amino acids long. The CDR3 DNA follows: TGTGCCAGCAGCCCAGGGAACTATGGCTACACCTTC. Protein product: CASSPGNYGYTF.

The sample holds a few counts of this clonotype. This chain uses TRBV20-1 with TRBJ2-5; 7 positions agree with TRBD1. Germline lookup yields CDR1 DFQATT and CDR2 SNEGSKA (reference sequence). This CDR3 contains 14 residues. Trimming took 4 bases from V and 0 from J; bases not matched to a gene: 5. The CDR3 DNA reads TGCAGTGCTATGGGACAGAGGTACCAAGAGACCCAGTACTTC. Translating gives CSAMGQRYQETQYF.

In this sample, this clonotype turned up a few times. V usage is TRBV5-1 and J usage is TRBJ2-7, with D possibly matching TRBD2 (6 bases). Germline CDR1 SGHRS, CDR2 YFSETQ. CDR3 size: 14 residues. Trimming took off 3 bases at V and 6 bases at J, with 16 bases between the two ends. Here the CDR3 reads CASSYLFGSGEQYF. DNA of the CDR3: TGCGCCAGCAGCTACTTGTTCGGGAGTGGCGAGCAGTACTTC.

This clonotype was observed a handful of times. The gene calls are TRBV29-1 and TRBJ2-1, with 8 bases lining up with TRBD2. The CDR3 is 14 amino acids. V trimming: 7 bases; J trimming: 1 base; junction bases outside the gene matches: 6. Germline assignment: CDR1 SQVTM and CDR2 ANQGSEA. The CDR3 region has the DNA TGCAGCGCCAATAGCGGGAAGTCCTACAATGAGCAGTTCTTC. Amino acid sequence: CSANSGKSYNEQFF.

The chain joins TRBV5-6 to TRBJ2-4; D might be TRBD1 or TRBD2, each matching 6 bases. The CDR3 is 14 residues long. Germline values: CDR1 SGHDT, CDR2 YYEEEE. V was cut by 2 bases and J by 5 bases, with 11 bases left in between. The CDR3 region is CASSFRRGQNIQYF. The CDR3 DNA sequence: TGTGCCAGCAGCTTCCGCCGGGGGCAAAACATTCAGTACTTC. Supplemented by reference TRBV5-6 and TRBJ2-4, the full variable domain reads DAGVTQSPTHLIKTRGQQVTLRCSPKSGHDTVSWYQQALGQGPQFIFQYYEEEERQRGNFPDRFSGHQFPNYSSELNVNALLLGDSALYLCASSFRRGQNIQYFGAGTRLSVL.

The chain is built from TRBV7-2 and TRBJ2-1, with 9 positions matching TRBD1. TRBJ2-5 explains the end of the DNA better; the J call may be wrong. CDR3 length: 14 amino acids. Germline CDR1 reads SGHTA; CDR2 reads FQGNSA. The CDR3 spells CASSFWTGAETQYF. Here the CDR3 DNA reads TGTGCCAGCAGCTTCTGGACAGGGGCTGAGACCCAGTACTTC.

The chain has TRBV4-1 and TRBJ1-4, with 9 bases matching TRBD1. V gave up 1 base and J gave up 7 bases; unmatched junction bases: 7. CDR1 is MGHRA, CDR2 YSYEKL, per germline. The CDR3 consists of 16 residues. DNA for the CDR3: TGCGCCAGCAGCCAAGGCCCCGTGACAGGGGGTGAAAAACTGTTTTTT. Protein product: CASSQGPVTGGEKLFF.

The chain links TRBV7-3 to TRBJ2-5, with TRBD2 as a possible D gene (5 bases). V was clipped by 5 bases and J by 11 bases, with 27 bases between them. The CDR3 is made up of 16 amino acids. CDR1 is SGHTA, CDR2 FQGTGA, per germline. CDR3 nucleotides: TGTGCCAGCAGCACGCCGACATGGCCGACCATTGGGGAGCAGTACTTC. Its protein is CASSTPTWPTIGEQYF.

This clonotype showed up just a few times. The CDR3 reads CASSQDTTLNTGELFF. The DNA of the CDR3 is TGCGCCAGCAGCCAAGATACGACCCTGAACACCGGGGAGCTGTTTTTT. The chain combines TRBV4-3 with TRBJ2-2; the D is unclear. V lost 0 bases to trimming and J lost 1 base, with 9 bases between them. The germline V gene has CDR1 LGHNA and CDR2 YSLEER. There are 16 residues in the CDR3.

V usage is TRBV4-3 and J usage is TRBJ2-2; no clear D. Germline assignment: CDR1 LGHNA and CDR2 YSLEER. Trimming removed 0 bases from V and 5 bases from J, with 10 bases in between. The CDR3 spans 15 residues. The CDR3 nucleotides read TGCGCCAGCAGCCAAGATCGGTTGGAAACCGGGGAGCTGTTTTTT. Encoded protein: CASSQDRLETGELFF.

This chain links TRBV4-1 with TRBJ2-1; D perhaps matches TRBD2 (6 bases). Germline CDR1 reads MGHRA; CDR2 reads YSYEKL. V was trimmed by 4 bases and J by 10 bases, leaving 17 bases between them. The CDR3 sequence is 14 residues long. The CDR3 nucleotides read TGCGCCAGCAGCCCTCCCCTGACTAGAAGCGAGCAGTTCTTC. Protein product: CASSPPLTRSEQFF.

This chain links TRBV5-1 with TRBJ1-2; weak D call: TRBD1 (5 bases). This CDR3 contains 15 residues. The germline gives CDR1 SGHRS, CDR2 YFSETQ. Deletions cut 1 base from V and 4 bases from J, with 14 bases between. The CDR3 protein is CASSLQGNEGYGYTF. The CDR3 DNA follows: TGCGCCAGCAGCTTGCAGGGAAATGAGGGCTATGGCTACACCTTC.

Remarks on this clonotype: One end of the junction does not line up with germline, which may come from a read error. CDR3 coding DNA: TGTGCCAGCAGCCCCATGGGGCAGTCGCCCTCCTTC. Translation gives CASSPMGQSPSF. The V gene is TRBV7-2, the J gene TRBJ1-2, with D possibly matching TRBD1 (5 bases). The CDR3 covers 12 residues. Germline CDR1 is SGHTA and CDR2 is FQGNSA.

This clonotype was counted a few times. The rearrangement joins TRBV5-1 to TRBJ2-7, with D perhaps given as TRBD1 or TRBD2 (6 bases each). CDR1 SGHRS and CDR2 YFSETQ come from the germline V gene. The germline V and J ends were trimmed by 2 bases and 5 bases, with 11 bases remaining between them. The CDR3 runs to 13 residues. The CDR3 DNA is TGCGCCAGCAGCTTCGGGGGCGCGGACGAGCAGTACTTC. This translates into CASSFGGADEQYF.

This clonotype was picked up a small number of times. The CDR3 nucleotides read TGTGCCAGCCACGATGAAAAACTGTTTTTT. Protein product: CASHDEKLFF. The chain links TRBV27 to TRBJ1-4, with no clear D. CDR1 is MNHEY and CDR2 is SMNVEV in the germline V gene (reference sequence). V was clipped by 8 bases and J by 6 bases, with 4 bases between them. There are 10 residues in the CDR3.

Only a few counts were recorded for this clonotype. The chain combines TRBV5-1 with TRBJ2-3; 11 positions agree with TRBD2. In germline, CDR1 is SGHRS, CDR2 YFSETQ. The V segment lost 4 bases and the J segment 1 base; nucleotides outside the gene matches: 5. The CDR3 has 16 residues. The CDR3 loop reads CASSVAGGPGTDTQYF. The CDR3 DNA reads as TGCGCCAGCAGCGTAGCGGGAGGGCCGGGCACAGATACGCAGTATTTT.

The chain recombines TRBV11-2 with TRBJ2-5, with D possibly TRBD2 on 7 matching bases. The closer fit of TRBJ2-7 to the DNA end suggests the J call may be wrong. This CDR3 comprises 16 residues. Germline V gene data show CDR1 as SGHAT and CDR2 as FQNNGV. CDR3 protein: CASSLGGGQRAYEQYF. As DNA, the CDR3 is TGTGCCAGCAGCTTAGGGGGGGGGCAGAGGGCCTACGAGCAGTACTTC.

J is TRBJ2-1 and V is TRBV5-5; D perhaps matches TRBD2 (5 bases). V was pared by 2 bases and J by 10 bases, with 13 bases between. The CDR3 covers 13 residues. Germline CDR1 SGHKS, CDR2 YYEKEE (reference sequence). CDR3 loop: CASSLNPSGEQFF. DNA of the CDR3: TGTGCCAGCAGCTTAAATCCGAGCGGCGAGCAGTTCTTC. The variable domain in full, with the rest retrieved from reference TRBV5-5 and TRBJ2-1, is DAGVTQSPTHLIKTRGQQVTLRCSPISGHKSVSWYQQVLGQGPQFIFQYYEKEERGRGNFPDRFSARQFPNYSSELNVNALLLGDSALYLCASSLNPSGEQFFGPGTRLTVL.

This clonotype was observed a handful of times. The chain carries TRBV10-2 and TRBJ1-4, with a weak D call TRBD1 (6 bases). The CDR3 length is 13 residues. V shed 7 bases and J shed 5 bases, with 11 bases lying between them. CDR1 and CDR2 (germline): WSHSY, SAAADI. CDR3 bases: TGCGCCAGCAAACAGGGAAGAAATGAAAAACTGTTTTTT. Its translation is CASKQGRNEKLFF.

The genes are TRBV20-1 and TRBJ2-5; TRBD2 matches 8 bases. The J call may be faulty, since TRBJ2-1 better matches the DNA end. CDR3 length equals 15 residues. Germline V gene data show CDR1 as DFQATT and CDR2 as SNEGSKA (reference sequence). Here the CDR3 reads CSVVAGLGPHNEQFF. The CDR3, as DNA: TGCAGTGTAGTCGCGGGACTAGGTCCTCATAATGAGCAGTTCTTC.